These 20 T cell receptor beta chains share one sample of origin, sequenced in a study of blood T cells in healthy people across ages. Primed by a sample-barcoded 5' primer and a J-beta primer mix, a second PCR proceeded for about 6 to 11 cycles. In TCRdb, the 5' RACE reads were re-called with MiXCR into one record per CDR3 protein. This sample has approximately 780,000 distinct CDR3 sequences, with under 30% found just once. The same data also went into a second study, on T cells of mothers and their children.

The sequenced material came from blood. These receptors all come from a boy aged 10-17 years in good health.

J is TRBJ1-2 and V is TRBV12-3 or TRBV12-4; no firm D call. Trimming took off 8 bases at V and 3 bases at J, with 10 bases between the two ends. The CDR3 sequence is 12 residues long. The CDR3: CASGGWDYGYTF. CDR3 bases: TGTGCCAGCGGTGGGTGGGACTATGGCTACACCTTC.

The genes are TRBV7-2 and TRBJ2-5; either TRBD1 or TRBD2 may fit D (6 bases each). The closer fit of TRBJ2-1 to the DNA end suggests the J call may be wrong. The CDR3 has 15 residues. The V gene's germline CDR1 is SGHTA and CDR2 FQGNSA. The CDR3 reads CASSQAVVGGGEQFF. The DNA for the CDR3 is TGTGCCAGCAGCCAGGCTGTCGTGGGGGGCGGGGAGCAGTTCTTC.

The chain combines TRBV19 with TRBJ2-4, with 7 bases fitting TRBD1. Germline V gene lookup returns CDR1 LNHDA and CDR2 SQIVND (reference sequence). The length of the CDR3 is 14 residues. Germline trimming cut 4 bases from V and 6 bases from J; bases unmatched to any gene: 6. CDR3 residues: CASSTSGQTNIQYF. The DNA for the CDR3 is TGTGCCAGTAGTACGTCGGGACAGACAAACATTCAGTACTTC. Looking up the rest from reference TRBV19 and TRBJ2-4 gives the full variable domain: DGGITQSPKYLFRKEGQNVTLSCEQNLNHDAMYWYRQDPGQGLRLIYYSQIVNDFQKGDIAEGYSVSREKKESFPLTVTSAQKNPTAFYLCASSTSGQTNIQYFGAGTRLSVL.

The chain is built from TRBV5-1 and TRBJ2-4, with D tentatively TRBD1 (6 bases). Germline V gene data show CDR1 as SGHRS and CDR2 as YFSETQ. The germline V and J ends were trimmed by 4 bases and 1 base, with 12 bases remaining between them. This CDR3 is 15 amino acids long. The CDR3 nucleotides read TGCGCCAGCAGCCCGGACAGCAGGGCCAAAAACATTCAGTACTTC. Protein product: CASSPDSRAKNIQYF.

Details on this clonotype: The junction shows a germline mismatch at one end, possibly a read error. The CDR3: CASGLLIDAEAFF. CDR3 in DNA: TGTGCCAGCGGCTTACTGATCGACGCTGAAGCTTTCTTT. V gene TRBV7-3 combines with J gene TRBJ1-1; D remains unclear. Germline CDR1 and CDR2: SGHTA and FQGTGA. The CDR3 covers 13 residues.

This clonotype was seen a handful of times. J is TRBJ2-7 and V is TRBV6-5; 9 bases match TRBD1. Germline V gene sequence: CDR1 MNHEY, CDR2 SVGAGI. Unmatched junction bases numbered 8, after V lost 2 bases and J lost 3 bases. This CDR3 contains 16 residues. The CDR3 loop is CASSYVLTGGLYEQYF. CDR3 sequence (DNA): TGTGCCAGCAGTTACGTTTTGACAGGGGGGCTCTACGAGCAGTACTTC.

This clonotype has at least ten counts. The rearrangement joins TRBV4-1 to TRBJ2-5, with 8 bases aligning to TRBD1. Trimming removed 0 bases from V and 4 bases from J; junction bases left unmatched: 4. The CDR3 contains 15 residues. CDR1 is MGHRA and CDR2 is YSYEKL in the germline V gene. CDR3: CASSQEEQGGETQYF. The CDR3 DNA reads as TGCGCCAGCAGCCAAGAAGAACAGGGGGGAGAGACCCAGTACTTC.

The chain has TRBV29-1 and TRBJ2-2; unclear D gene. This CDR3 has 12 amino acids. V lost 3 bases and J lost 4, with 6 bases in between. Looked up from germline, CDR1 is SQVTM and CDR2 is ANQGSEA. The CDR3 DNA is TGCAGCGTTGATACTTCCACCGGGGAGCTGTTTTTT. Translating gives CSVDTSTGELFF.

The chain couples TRBV9 to TRBJ2-4, with 11 bases that match TRBD1. This CDR3 region has 15 residues. The ends lost 1 base at V and 6 bases at J; junction bases unmatched: 3. CDR1 and CDR2 from the germline V gene are SGDLS and YYNGEE. For the CDR3, the DNA is TGTGCCAGCAGCGTATCCGGGACAGGGGGAAACATTCAGTACTTC. It translates to CASSVSGTGGNIQYF.

This clonotype was counted a single time. This rearrangement joins TRBV3-1 to TRBJ2-1; D is possibly TRBD2 (6 bases). The closer fit of TRBJ2-5 to the DNA end suggests the J call may be wrong. The CDR3 is made up of 13 amino acids. Germline CDR1 LGHDT, CDR2 YNNKEL (reference sequence). The CDR3 DNA reads TGTGCCAGCAGCCTAACTAGCAAAGGGACCCAGTACTTC. Translated: CASSLTSKGTQYF.

This clonotype has only a few counts. The CDR3 nucleotides read TGTGCCAGCAGTTACTCGAGGGCCCGACAGCCCAATCAGCCCCAGCATTTT. Translation: CASSYSRARQPNQPQHF. This chain joins TRBV6-5 and TRBJ1-5, with TRBD1 as a possible D gene (5 bases). The length of the CDR3 is 17 residues. The V end lost 0 bases, the J end lost 3 bases, and 15 bases lay between the germline ends. CDR1 and CDR2 (germline): MNHEY, SVGAGI.

This clonotype was counted a few times. The rearrangement uses TRBV6-1 and TRBJ2-7; 8 bases agree with TRBD2. V shed 1 base, J shed 4 bases, and the junction held 6 bases outside the gene matches. The CDR3 length is 15 residues. Germline CDR1 MNHNS, CDR2 SASEGT. In DNA, the CDR3 is TGTGCCAGCAGTGAAGATGGGAGCGGGGGTTACGAGCAGTACTTC. Translated: CASSEDGSGGYEQYF.

The J gene is TRBJ2-1, the V gene TRBV11-2; 10 bases map to TRBD2. After removal of 4 bases from V and 7 bases from J, the junction contained 19 bases not matched to a gene. Germline V gene data show CDR1 as SGHAT and CDR2 as FQNNGV. The CDR3 has 19 residues. Here the CDR3 DNA reads TGTGCCAGCAGCTCCCGTGGGGGGACCAGCGGGGGGGCCCGAAATGAGCAGTTCTTC. Translating gives CASSSRGGTSGGARNEQFF.

The chain couples TRBV6-1 to TRBJ2-4; possibly TRBD1 for D (6 bases). Trimming took 2 bases from V and 6 from J, leaving 11 bases between them. The CDR3 has 14 residues. Germline V gene data show CDR1 as MNHNS and CDR2 as SASEGT. CDR3 DNA: TGTGCCAGCAGTGAAAGAGGCAGGGGAAACATTCAGTACTTC. Its protein product is CASSERGRGNIQYF.

The genes are TRBV7-9 and TRBJ2-7; TRBD2 might be the D (5 bases). Looked up from germline, CDR1 is SEHNR and CDR2 is FQNEAQ (reference sequence). The CDR3 covers 14 residues. The V and J ends lost 5 bases and 3 bases respectively, with 14 bases between them. The CDR3 reads CASSPEAGIYEQYF. The CDR3 DNA reads as TGTGCCAGCAGCCCCGAGGCGGGCATCTACGAGCAGTACTTC.

In this sample, this clonotype turned up a few times. The rearrangement joins TRBV28 to TRBJ2-5; D remains ambiguous. Between the trimmed V and J ends, which lost 2 bases and 2 bases, there was a span of 12 bases. The CDR3 consists of 15 residues. Germline V gives CDR1 MDHEN, CDR2 SYDVKM. The CDR3 DNA reads TGTGCCAGCAGTTTACAACCAGCCCATCAAGAGACCCAGTACTTC. Encoded protein: CASSLQPAHQETQYF. Full variable domain (missing parts from reference TRBV28 and TRBJ2-5): DVKVTQSSRYLVKRTGEKVFLECVQDMDHENMFWYRQDPGLGLRLIYFSYDVKMKEKGDIPEGYSVSREKKERFSLILESASTNQTSMYLCASSLQPAHQETQYFGPGTRLLVL.

There are a few counts of this clonotype. Here the CDR3 reads CASSLPGRYGYTF. The CDR3 bases are TGTGCCAGCAGTTTACCGGGGAGGTATGGCTACACCTTC. This rearrangement joins TRBV12-3 or TRBV12-4 to TRBJ1-2; D gene ambiguous. Trimming removed 2 bases at V and 5 bases at J, with 9 bases between. This CDR3 has 13 residues.

This chain connects TRBV6-5 to TRBJ2-6; D is uncertain. The CDR3 runs to 14 residues. Trimming stripped 5 bases from V and 2 bases from J, with 7 bases between. Per the germline V gene, CDR1 is MNHEY and CDR2 is SVGAGI. CDR3 sequence (DNA): TGTGCCAGCAGTCCCGAAACTGGGGCCAACGTCCTGACTTTC. It translates to CASSPETGANVLTF.

This clonotype has a handful of counts. An end of the junction differs from the germline gene, which may be a read error. This rearrangement joins TRBV20-1 to TRBJ2-7; D is possibly TRBD2 (5 bases). Per germline, CDR1 DFQATT and CDR2 SNEGSKA (reference sequence). This CDR3 is built from 15 residues. In nucleotides, the CDR3 is TGCAGTGCTACATCCAGCGGTACCCCTACCTACGCGCAGTACTTC. It specifies CSATSSGTPTYAQYF.

This sequence joins TRBV11-2 and TRBJ2-7; D gene unclear. The germline V and J ends were trimmed by 0 bases and 3 bases, with 9 bases remaining between them. This CDR3 has 14 residues. Germline-derived CDR1 and CDR2 are SGHAT and FQNNGV. The CDR3 DNA is TGTGCCAGCAGCTTAGATCATGGAGTCTACGAGCAGTACTTC. Its protein product is CASSLDHGVYEQYF.